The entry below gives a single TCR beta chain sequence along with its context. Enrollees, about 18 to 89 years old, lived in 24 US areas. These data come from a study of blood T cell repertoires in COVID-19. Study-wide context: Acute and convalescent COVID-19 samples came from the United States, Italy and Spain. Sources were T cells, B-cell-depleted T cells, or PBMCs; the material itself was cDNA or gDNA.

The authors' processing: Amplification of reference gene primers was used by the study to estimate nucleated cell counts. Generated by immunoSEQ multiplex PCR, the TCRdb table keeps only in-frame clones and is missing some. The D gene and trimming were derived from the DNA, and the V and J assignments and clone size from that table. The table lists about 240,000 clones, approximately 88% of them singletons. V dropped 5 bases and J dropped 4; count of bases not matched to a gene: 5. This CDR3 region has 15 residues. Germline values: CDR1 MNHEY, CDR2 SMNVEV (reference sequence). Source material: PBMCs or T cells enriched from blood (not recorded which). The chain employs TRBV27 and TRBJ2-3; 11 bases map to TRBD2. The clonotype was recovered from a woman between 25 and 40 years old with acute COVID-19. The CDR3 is CASSVAGGLSDTQYF. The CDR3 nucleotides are TGTGCCAGCAGTGTAGCGGGGGGGCTTTCAGATACGCAGTATTTT.